The text below deals with one T cell receptor beta chain. This specimen includes other DNA sequences encoding the same CDR3. These data originate in a study of blood T cell repertoires in COVID-19. The wider study: In each case, the material was cDNA or gDNA derived from T cells, B-cell-depleted T cells, or PBMCs.

The table came from immunoSEQ multiplex PCR; TCRdb's copy has only in-frame clones and leaves some out. The sample includes approximately 120,000 clones, over 80% seen only once; the top ten take about 1.1%. Between the trimmed V and J ends, which lost 2 bases and 4 bases, there was a span of 8 bases. CDR3 length: 13 amino acids. Germline CDR1 and CDR2: SGHTA and FQGTGA. The specimen sequenced was peripheral blood. The chain links TRBV7-3 to TRBJ1-2; possibly TRBD1 for D (5 bases). This clonotype was sampled from a human donor in a cohort sampled during active COVID-19. The CDR3 DNA follows: TGTGCCAGCAGCTTAGGGCAGGGCTATGGCTACACCTTC. It codes for CASSLGQGYGYTF.